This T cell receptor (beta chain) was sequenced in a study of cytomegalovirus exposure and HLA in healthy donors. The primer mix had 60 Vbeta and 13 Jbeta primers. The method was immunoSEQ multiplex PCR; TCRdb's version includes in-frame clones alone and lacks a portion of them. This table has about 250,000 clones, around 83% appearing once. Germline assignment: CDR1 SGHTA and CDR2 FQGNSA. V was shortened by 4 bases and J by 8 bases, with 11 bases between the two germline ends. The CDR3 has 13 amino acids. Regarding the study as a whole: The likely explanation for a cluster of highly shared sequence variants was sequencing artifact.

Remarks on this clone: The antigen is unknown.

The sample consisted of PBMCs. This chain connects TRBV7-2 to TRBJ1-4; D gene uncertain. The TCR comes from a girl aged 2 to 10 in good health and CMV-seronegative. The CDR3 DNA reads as TGTGCCAGCAGCTCCAGTCGGGTCGAAAAACTGTTTTTT. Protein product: CASSSSRVEKLFF.